The sequence of this TCR beta chain was determined in a study of T cells in Graves' hyperthyroidism and ophthalmopathy. Whole-study results and caveats: Most thyroid clonotypes expanded above 0.001 were also detected in blood.

From RNA transcripts, TCR beta CDR3 regions were amplified. Researchers ran a first-round RT-PCR on the TCR CDR3 using the HTBI primer set. From the multiplex PCR reads, TCRdb called clonotypes with MiXCR, one entry per CDR3 protein. The sample consists of 350,000 to 400,000 distinct CDR3 sequences, about 15% of them appearing once. At least ten counts were recorded for this clonotype. Its antigen is still unknown. An absence of ophthalmopathy progression within 18 months meant stable Graves' hyperthyroidism. Diagnostic assessment was based on clinical symptoms, serum thyroxine and TRAb, thyroid ultrasound and orbital computed tomography. Germline V gene lookup returns CDR1 DFQATT and CDR2 SNEGSKA (reference sequence). V gave up 3 bases and J gave up 5 bases, with 21 bases separating them. The CDR3 extends over 16 amino acids.

The V and J genes are TRBV20-1 and TRBJ2-3, with a weak D call TRBD1 (6 bases). This TCR derives from a woman younger than 45 with Graves' hyperthyroidism. Sequencing was carried out using blood. DNA for the CDR3: TGCAGTGCTAGCCCGAGGGGGAACAGGGCTGGAGATACGCAGTATTTT. It specifies CSASPRGNRAGDTQYF.